This T cell receptor beta chain was documented in a study of blood T cell repertoires in COVID-19. Study as a whole: Whether acute or convalescent, the COVID-19 samples came from the United States, Italy and Spain. From T cells, B-cell-depleted T cells, or PBMCs came the material, which was cDNA or gDNA.

How the authors handled the data: Reference gene primer amplification yielded estimated nucleated cell counts. TCRdb's table, derived via immunoSEQ multiplex PCR, lists solely in-frame clones and lacks some. D and trimming come from the DNA, and the V and J calls and clone size come from that table. Among approximately 240,000 clones listed, 70% to 90% were seen once. The length of the CDR3 is 14 residues. With V trimmed by 4 bases and J by 1 base, 1 base remained unmatched. The germline V gene encodes CDR1 SGHDN and CDR2 FVKESK. This receptor was obtained from a woman aged 40 to 55 who had recovered from COVID-19. Sequencing was performed on peripheral blood. The chain carries TRBV14 and TRBJ1-1, with TRBD1 matching 9 bases. The CDR3 nucleotides are TGTGCCAGCAGCCTGGGACAGGGGAACACTGAAGCTTTCTTT. This translates into CASSLGQGNTEAFF.